Each of the 18 T cell receptor beta chains below was sequenced from the same sample in a study of T-cell memory formation after mild COVID-19. TCRdb analysed the 5' RACE reads with MiXCR anew, one entry per CDR3 protein. The sample carries about 400,000 distinct CDR3 sequences, more than 20% recorded once. Sequenced input: PBMCs or a T cell subset sorted from them (not recorded which). These receptors all stem from an adult woman who had mild COVID-19 (a few samples of this study predate the infection). Cell type and time point are not known.

This chain uses TRBV7-6 with TRBJ1-1; D gene uncertain. The germline V gene encodes CDR1 SGHVS and CDR2 FNYEAQ. This CDR3 has 13 amino acids. V was trimmed by 1 base and J by 5 bases, leaving 8 bases between them. CDR3 protein: CASSLGRETEAFF. The CDR3 bases are TGTGCCAGCAGCTTAGGACGAGAAACTGAAGCTTTCTTT.

The chain recombines TRBV11-2 with TRBJ2-1; D remains ambiguous. The V end lost 1 base, the J end lost 1 base, and 17 bases lay between the germline ends. The CDR3 is made up of 18 amino acids. Germline CDR1 is SGHAT and CDR2 is FQNNGV. The CDR3, as DNA: TGTGCCAGCAGCTTAGGGAGTCTAGGTAAAAGGTCCTACAATGAGCAGTTCTTC. Amino acid sequence: CASSLGSLGKRSYNEQFF.

The J gene is TRBJ2-3, the V gene TRBV27; D gene ambiguous. Germline loops: CDR1 MNHEY, CDR2 SMNVEV (reference sequence). The CDR3 totals 13 residues. Trimming pared 8 bases from V and 0 bases from J, leaving 9 bases between. In DNA form, the CDR3 reads TGTGCCAGCGGAGTACCTAGCACAGATACGCAGTATTTT. Protein product: CASGVPSTDTQYF.

The chain is built from TRBV2 and TRBJ2-3; TRBD1 matches at 7 bases. V was clipped by 4 bases and J by 3 bases; unmatched bases: 1. The CDR3 covers 13 residues. From germline, CDR1 is SNHLY and CDR2 FYNNEI. CDR3 loop: CASSVQGTDTQYF. The DNA of the CDR3 is TGTGCCAGCAGTGTACAGGGGACAGATACGCAGTATTTT.

The rearrangement links TRBV15 to TRBJ2-7; TRBD1 might be the D (6 bases). With 1 base removed from V and 5 bases from J, the gap between germline ends came to 18 bases. This CDR3 has 16 residues. CDR1 is LNHNV and CDR2 is YYDKDF in the germline V gene (reference sequence). In nucleotides, the CDR3 is TGTGCCACCAGCAGAGGGGAAACAGGGATTTATAACGAGCAGTACTTC. Protein: CATSRGETGIYNEQYF. The full variable domain, with the rest looked up from reference TRBV15 and TRBJ2-7, is DAMVIQNPRYQVTQFGKPVTLSCSQTLNHNVMYWYQQKSSQAPKLLFHYYDKDFNNEADTPDNFQSRRPNTSFCFLDIRSPGLGDTAMYLCATSRGETGIYNEQYFGPGTRLTVT.

V and J are TRBV27 and TRBJ1-1; 7 nucleotides line up with TRBD1. From germline, CDR1 is MNHEY and CDR2 SMNVEV (reference sequence). V gave up 5 bases and J gave up 0 bases; unmatched junction bases: 3. The length of the CDR3 is 14 residues. CDR3 bases: TGTGCCAGCAGTCACGACAGGGTGAACACTGAAGCTTTCTTT. Amino acid sequence: CASSHDRVNTEAFF.

This clonotype was seen more than once but under ten times. The J gene is TRBJ1-5, the V gene TRBV19; D gene uncertain. Germline values: CDR1 LNHDA, CDR2 SQIVND (reference sequence). The CDR3 consists of 13 residues. Trimming took 4 bases from V and 9 from J, leaving 13 bases between them. The CDR3 reads CASSRARDRPQHF. The CDR3 coding sequence is TGTGCCAGTAGTAGGGCCCGGGATCGGCCCCAGCATTTT. The full variable domain, its missing parts supplied by reference TRBV19 and TRBJ1-5, is DGGITQSPKYLFRKEGQNVTLSCEQNLNHDAMYWYRQDPGQGLRLIYYSQIVNDFQKGDIAEGYSVSREKKESFPLTVTSAQKNPTAFYLCASSRARDRPQHFGDGTRLSIL.

J is TRBJ2-1 and V is TRBV29-1, with D tentatively TRBD2 (6 bases). V was clipped by 1 base and J by 8 bases, with 15 bases between them. CDR3 length: 14 amino acids. Germline V gives CDR1 SQVTM, CDR2 ANQGSEA. The CDR3: CSVEGPTRGDEQFF. The CDR3 DNA reads as TGCAGCGTTGAAGGCCCGACTAGAGGAGATGAGCAGTTCTTC.

In regard to this clonotype: Germline and junction disagree at one end, which may indicate a read error. The V gene is TRBV7-3, the J gene TRBJ2-1; D gene unclear. CDR1 SGHTA and CDR2 FQGTGA come from the germline V gene. CDR3 length: 12 amino acids. The CDR3 region is CANSSRRNEQFF. As DNA, the CDR3 is TGTGCCAACAGCTCTCGACGGAATGAGCAGTTCTTC.

This clonotype has more than one count but fewer than ten. V usage is TRBV27 and J usage is TRBJ2-4; the match to TRBD1 covers 7 bases. The CDR3 covers 15 residues. Germline V gene sequence: CDR1 MNHEY, CDR2 SMNVEV (reference sequence). The junction had 8 bases not matched to a gene; V was cut back by 4 bases and J by 5 bases. In DNA form, the CDR3 reads TGTGCCAGCAGTTATAACCGGGACAGAGAAAACATTCAGTACTTC. Translating gives CASSYNRDRENIQYF.

This clonotype occurred a few times. The CDR3, as DNA: TGTGCCAGCAGCTTAGCGAGTCCCGGAAACATTCAGTACTTC. It yields the protein CASSLASPGNIQYF. The V call is TRBV7-2, the J call TRBJ2-4; D gene uncertain. This CDR3 is 14 amino acids long. Germline V gene data show CDR1 as SGHTA and CDR2 as FQGNSA. V lost 0 bases and J 6 bases, leaving 9 bases between the germline ends.

This chain links TRBV24-1 with TRBJ2-1, with 10 positions matching TRBD2. Germline V gives CDR1 KGHDR, CDR2 SFDVKD. The trim removed 0 bases at V and 8 bases at J, leaving 6 bases unmatched. There are 16 residues in the CDR3. The CDR3 region has the DNA TGTGCCACCAGTGATTTGCGGTCTAGCGGGAGCCATGAGCAGTTCTTC. It translates to CATSDLRSSGSHEQFF.

In DNA, the CDR3 is TGTGCCAGCAGCTTAACCCGACAGGGGCCAAACACTGAAGCTTTCTTT. Translating it yields CASSLTRQGPNTEAFF. This chain uses TRBV7-3 with TRBJ1-1; 8 positions agree with TRBD1. The CDR3 spans 16 residues. The V segment lost 0 bases and the J segment 2 bases; nucleotides outside the gene matches: 5. CDR1 and CDR2 from the germline V gene are SGHTA and FQGTGA.

The V and J genes are TRBV9 and TRBJ1-1; D uncertain. Trimming removed 3 bases at V and 0 bases at J, with 6 bases between. CDR1 and CDR2 (germline): SGDLS, YYNGEE. The CDR3 is made up of 13 amino acids. CDR3 loop: CASSANLNTEAFF. In DNA form, the CDR3 reads TGTGCCAGCAGCGCCAACTTGAACACTGAAGCTTTCTTT.

This clonotype turned up a few times. J is TRBJ2-1 and V is TRBV7-2; D may be TRBD2 (7 bases). V was shortened by 8 bases and J by 0 bases, with 11 bases between the two germline ends. The CDR3 sequence is 14 residues long. Germline CDR1 is SGHTA and CDR2 is FQGNSA. CDR3 nucleotides: TGTGCCAGCGGGGGCGGGAGCTCCTACAATGAGCAGTTCTTC. This sequence encodes CASGGGSSYNEQFF.

This clonotype came up a few times. The chain has TRBV7-3 and TRBJ2-3, with unresolved D. Germline lookup yields CDR1 SGHTA and CDR2 FQGTGA. Trimming shortened V by 6 bases and J by 5 bases, and 12 bases separated the two germline ends. The CDR3 covers 13 residues. Written as DNA, the CDR3 is TGTGCCAGCAGTGGCAGCCCCAAAGATACGCAGTATTTT. Its translation: CASSGSPKDTQYF.

This clonotype has only a few counts. The chain recombines TRBV4-1 with TRBJ1-5, with D possibly being TRBD1 (6 bases). Trimming cost V 1 base and J 6 bases, with 16 bases left between them. CDR1 is MGHRA, CDR2 YSYEKL, per germline. The CDR3 is made up of 16 amino acids. The CDR3 DNA is TGCGCCAGCAGCCAAGGTAGCAGACAGGATCTTCAGCCCCAGCATTTT. It is translated as CASSQGSRQDLQPQHF.

Only a few counts were recorded for this clonotype. The chain is built from TRBV6-2 or TRBV6-3 and TRBJ2-1; 12 nucleotides line up with TRBD2. Germline values: CDR1 MNHEY, CDR2 SVGEGT. CDR3 size: 14 residues. V dropped 3 bases and J dropped 9; count of bases not matched to a gene: 3. The CDR3 spells CASSYLAGGFEQFF. CDR3 in DNA: TGTGCCAGCAGTTATCTAGCGGGAGGGTTTGAGCAGTTCTTC.